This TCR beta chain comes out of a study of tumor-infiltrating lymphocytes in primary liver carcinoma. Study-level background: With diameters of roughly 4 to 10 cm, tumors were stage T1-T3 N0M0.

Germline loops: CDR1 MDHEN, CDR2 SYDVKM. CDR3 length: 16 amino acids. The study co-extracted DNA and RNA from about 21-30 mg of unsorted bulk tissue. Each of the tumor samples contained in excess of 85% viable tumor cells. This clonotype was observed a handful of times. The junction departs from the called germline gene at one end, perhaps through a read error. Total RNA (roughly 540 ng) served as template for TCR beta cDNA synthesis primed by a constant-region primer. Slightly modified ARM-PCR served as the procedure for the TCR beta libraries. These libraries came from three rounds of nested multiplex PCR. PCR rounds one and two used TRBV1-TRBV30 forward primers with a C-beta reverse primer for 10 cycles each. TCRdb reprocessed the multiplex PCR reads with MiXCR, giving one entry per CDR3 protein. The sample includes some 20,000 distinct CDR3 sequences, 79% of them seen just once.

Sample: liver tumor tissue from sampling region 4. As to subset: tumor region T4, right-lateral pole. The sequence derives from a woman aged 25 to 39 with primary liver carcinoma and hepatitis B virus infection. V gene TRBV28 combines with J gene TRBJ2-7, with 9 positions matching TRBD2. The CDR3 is CASSSPRLAGINEQHF. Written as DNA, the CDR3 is TGTGCCAGCAGTTCGCCTCGGCTAGCGGGAATCAACGAGCAGCACTTC.